The entry below describes one T cell receptor beta chain. Germline V CDR1 and CDR2: SGHVS, FQNEAQ. Unmatched junction bases numbered 8, after V lost 4 bases and J lost 4 bases. The CDR3 covers 16 residues. Methods used by the authors: Amplification from reference gene primers served as the basis for estimated nucleated cell counts. Some clones are missing from TCRdb's copy, which holds only in-frame ones; the method was immunoSEQ multiplex PCR. That table furnishes V, J and clone size, whereas the DNA furnished D and trimming. The data hold approximately 240,000 clones, with about 88% observed a single time. This entry belongs to a study of blood T cell repertoires in COVID-19.

Sequenced sample: peripheral blood. This chain connects TRBV7-8 to TRBJ1-1; 11 nucleotides match TRBD1. This TCR derives from a woman aged 40 to 50 who had recovered from COVID-19. The CDR3 DNA sequence: TGTGCCAGCAGCTATCGGGACAGGGGGTTGGTCACTGAAGCTTTCTTT. Translation: CASSYRDRGLVTEAFF.